These 24 T cell receptor beta chains came from one sample sequenced in a study of human T cells and chemical hapten exposure. One entry per CDR3 protein, called by TCRdb with MiXCR from the RACE reads. The sample shows 180,000 or so distinct CDR3 sequences, almost 30% of them seen only once. Stated time point: pre-sensitization, week 0. Treatment: therapeutic diphenylcyclopropenone sensitization with weekly scalp DPC. The sample consisted of whole blood, taken in connection with sensitization to the hapten diphenylcyclopropenone (DPC). The source is a woman aged 30 to 39 with alopecia areata. Some clones in this sample may be carry-over from other donors' samples.

The chain couples TRBV10-3 to TRBJ1-2; TRBD1 is a possible D gene (5 bases). Germline V gives CDR1 ENHRY, CDR2 SYGVKD. V lost 10 bases, J lost 4 bases, and 19 bases lay in between. The CDR3 has 14 residues. The CDR3 region is CANRDGRSGYGYTF. The CDR3 nucleotides are TGTGCCAATCGGGACGGCCGGTCCGGCTATGGCTACACCTTC.

The chain recombines TRBV28 with TRBJ1-2, with 9 positions matching TRBD1. V shed 7 bases and J 7 bases; nucleotides not matched to a gene: 16. The CDR3 covers 16 residues. Per germline, CDR1 MDHEN and CDR2 SYDVKM. The CDR3 protein is CASTDGAWGQGGGYTF. CDR3 sequence (DNA): TGTGCCAGCACCGATGGGGCGTGGGGACAGGGTGGTGGCTACACCTTC.

This clonotype occurred a few times. This chain's CDR3 is CSVEDVGGRGSYNEQFF. For the CDR3, the DNA is TGCAGCGTTGAAGATGTAGGCGGGAGGGGCTCCTACAATGAGCAGTTCTTC. The chain recombines TRBV29-1 with TRBJ2-1; 9 bases map to TRBD2. V shed 0 bases and J 0 bases; nucleotides not matched to a gene: 6. Germline V gene data show CDR1 as SQVTM and CDR2 as ANQGSEA. The CDR3 totals 17 residues.

This sequence joins TRBV28 and TRBJ1-1; D is unclear. Deletions cut 3 bases from V and 0 bases from J, with 11 bases between. The CDR3 sequence is 15 residues long. The germline CDR1 and CDR2 sequences are MDHEN and SYDVKM. The CDR3 region has the DNA TGTGCCAGCAGTTTGGCAGGCCAACTGAACACTGAAGCTTTCTTT. This codes for CASSLAGQLNTEAFF.

The chain uses TRBV28 and TRBJ2-4; D is undetermined. The V end lost 1 base, the J end lost 0 bases, and 1 base lay between the germline ends. CDR1 is MDHEN and CDR2 is SYDVKM in the germline V gene. This CDR3 comprises 13 residues. The CDR3 nucleotides are TGTGCCAGCAGTTTATTAGCCAAAAACATTCAGTACTTC. Amino acids: CASSLLAKNIQYF.

This clonotype was detected only a few times. The V and J genes are TRBV6-2 or TRBV6-3 and TRBJ1-2; D is unresolved. The CDR3 totals 12 residues. The germline V gene has CDR1 MNHEY and CDR2 SVGEGT. V shed 0 bases and J shed 4 bases, with 3 bases lying between them. CDR3 sequence (DNA): TGTGCCAGCAGTTACTCGGCCTATGGCTACACCTTC. This sequence encodes CASSYSAYGYTF.

This clonotype turned up a few times. The chain has TRBV7-2 and TRBJ1-5; D is undetermined. This CDR3 comprises 15 residues. CDR1 and CDR2 from the germline V gene are SGHTA and FQGNSA. V lost 1 base and J 7 bases, leaving 14 bases between the germline ends. This CDR3 reads CASSLVGGEGQPQHF. The CDR3 region has the DNA TGTGCCAGCAGCTTAGTTGGCGGGGAAGGGCAGCCCCAGCATTTT.

In this sample, this clonotype turned up a few times. J is TRBJ2-5 and V is TRBV3-1, with D maybe TRBD2 (6 bases). The CDR3 spans 17 residues. Germline V gene sequence: CDR1 LGHDT, CDR2 YNNKEL (reference sequence). V was clipped by 1 base and J by 7 bases, with 22 bases between them. The CDR3 DNA sequence: TGTGCCAGCAGCCAAGGGGCCACACATTTTCCCGGGGGGACCCAGTACTTC. Its translation: CASSQGATHFPGGTQYF.

This clonotype was seen only a few times. This rearrangement joins TRBV11-2 to TRBJ2-1; D gene unclear. The CDR3 covers 13 residues. CDR1 SGHAT and CDR2 FQNNGV come from the germline V gene. Trimming left V 1 base short and J 4 bases short, with 5 bases between. The CDR3 DNA reads as TGTGCCAGCAGCTTAGTACGGTACAATGAGCAGTTCTTC. It codes for CASSLVRYNEQFF.

The gene calls are TRBV10-3 and TRBJ1-3; 7 bases are shared with TRBD1. The ends lost 9 bases at V and 4 bases at J; junction bases unmatched: 3. CDR3 length equals 12 residues. Looked up from germline, CDR1 is ENHRY and CDR2 is SYGVKD. CDR3 protein: CAMGTAGNTIYF. Here the CDR3 DNA reads TGTGCCATGGGGACAGCCGGAAACACCATATATTTT.

In this sample, this clonotype turned up a few times. J is TRBJ2-1 and V is TRBV29-1; no firm D call. Trimming removed 2 bases from V and 9 bases from J, with 8 bases in between. The CDR3 runs to 11 residues. CDR1 and CDR2 from the germline V gene are SQVTM and ANQGSEA. This CDR3 reads CSVEPIVEQFF. The CDR3 coding sequence is TGCAGCGTTGAACCCATCGTTGAGCAGTTCTTC.

In this sample, this clonotype turned up a few times. This rearrangement joins TRBV28 to TRBJ1-5; TRBD1 agrees at 7 bases. Germline CDR1 reads MDHEN; CDR2 reads SYDVKM. The V gene end was trimmed by 5 bases and the J gene end by 3 bases; junction bases not matched to a gene: 1. The CDR3 contains 13 residues. The CDR3 DNA reads TGTGCCAGCAGTGGGACAGACAATCAGCCCCAGCATTTT. Translation gives CASSGTDNQPQHF. The whole variable domain, filled in from reference TRBV28 and TRBJ1-5, reads DVKVTQSSRYLVKRTGEKVFLECVQDMDHENMFWYRQDPGLGLRLIYFSYDVKMKEKGDIPEGYSVSREKKERFSLILESASTNQTSMYLCASSGTDNQPQHFGDGTRLSIL.

This clonotype was observed a handful of times. The chain is built from TRBV10-3 and TRBJ2-2; the D is unclear. The germline V gene has CDR1 ENHRY and CDR2 SYGVKD. This CDR3 comprises 12 residues. The V end was cut by 4 bases, the J end by 4 bases, with 4 bases between. This chain's CDR3 is CAISVTTGELFF. CDR3 sequence (DNA): TGTGCCATCAGTGTTACCACCGGGGAGCTGTTTTTT.

This chain joins TRBV28 and TRBJ2-5; 9 positions match TRBD2. In germline, CDR1 is MDHEN, CDR2 SYDVKM. The CDR3 length is 16 residues. Trimming at V came to 3 bases and at J to 3 bases, leaving 8 bases not matched to a gene. CDR3 in DNA: TGTGCCAGCAGTTTCGCGGGGGGGAGGGGCGAAGAGACCCAGTACTTC. It translates to CASSFAGGRGEETQYF.

The rearrangement links TRBV7-2 to TRBJ2-1; 8 bases map to TRBD2. V dropped 5 bases and J dropped 8; count of bases not matched to a gene: 14. The CDR3 totals 16 residues. Germline V lookup: CDR1 SGHTA, CDR2 FQGNSA. The CDR3 DNA sequence: TGTGCCAGCAGCCAAGGACTAGCCGGGAAGCAGGATGAGCAGTTCTTC. This encodes CASSQGLAGKQDEQFF.

This chain joins TRBV28 and TRBJ1-3; no firm D call. The CDR3 is 15 residues long. The germline V and J ends were trimmed by 3 bases and 0 bases, with 9 bases remaining between them. CDR1 and CDR2 from the germline V gene are MDHEN and SYDVKM. CDR3 sequence (DNA): TGTGCCAGCAGTTTTTTCGGGAGCTCTGGAAACACCATATATTTT. It specifies CASSFFGSSGNTIYF. Supplemented by reference TRBV28 and TRBJ1-3, the full variable domain reads DVKVTQSSRYLVKRTGEKVFLECVQDMDHENMFWYRQDPGLGLRLIYFSYDVKMKEKGDIPEGYSVSREKKERFSLILESASTNQTSMYLCASSFFGSSGNTIYFGEGSWLTVV.

The chain's CDR3 is CASSSNRDRGSKAYF. CDR3 bases: TGTGCCAGCAGTTCGAACCGGGACAGGGGAAGTAAAGCGTACTTC. The chain joins TRBV27 to TRBJ2-7; 10 positions agree with TRBD1. This CDR3 comprises 15 residues. V lost 4 bases, J lost 12 bases, and 15 bases stayed unmatched. The germline gives CDR1 MNHEY, CDR2 SMNVEV (reference sequence).

The chain couples TRBV28 to TRBJ2-1; the match to TRBD2 covers 9 bases. With 4 bases clipped from V and 7 bases from J, the junction kept 8 bases outside the gene matches. CDR1 MDHEN and CDR2 SYDVKM come from the germline V gene. The CDR3 contains 15 residues. The CDR3 nucleotides are TGTGCCAGCAGTTCTGGTGCTAGCGGGGCTAATGAGCAGTTCTTC. This codes for CASSSGASGANEQFF.

This rearrangement joins TRBV29-1 to TRBJ2-3, with a possible D match to TRBD1 (8 bases). CDR1 and CDR2 from the germline V gene are SQVTM and ANQGSEA. This CDR3 is built from 14 residues. Between the trimmed V and J ends, which lost 7 bases and 1 base, there was a span of 15 bases. The CDR3 protein is CSADRGGGTDTQYF. CDR3 nucleotides: TGCAGCGCAGACAGGGGAGGGGGCACAGATACGCAGTATTTT.

The chain joins TRBV28 to TRBJ1-5; D uncertain. Germline V gene data show CDR1 as MDHEN and CDR2 as SYDVKM. V was trimmed by 2 bases and J by 6 bases, leaving 14 bases between them. The CDR3 is made up of 15 amino acids. CDR3 sequence reads: CASSLERGFIQPQHF. CDR3 DNA: TGTGCCAGCAGTTTAGAACGGGGTTTCATTCAGCCCCAGCATTTT.

This clonotype was counted ten times or more. The chain carries TRBV6-2 or TRBV6-3 and TRBJ1-5; D not resolved. V shed 10 bases and J shed 4 bases, with 11 bases lying between them. The CDR3 totals 12 residues. The V gene's germline CDR1 is MNHEY and CDR2 SVGEGT. In nucleotides, the CDR3 is TGTGCCACCAAGACGGTGAATCAGCCCCAGCATTTT. Translating gives CATKTVNQPQHF.

The chain employs TRBV5-1 and TRBJ1-2; D gene ambiguous. There are 14 residues in the CDR3. Germline-derived CDR1 and CDR2 are SGHRS and YFSETQ. Trimming removed 1 base from V and 0 bases from J, with 7 bases in between. The CDR3 is CASSLREANYGYTF. CDR3 coding DNA: TGCGCCAGCAGCTTGCGGGAAGCTAACTATGGCTACACCTTC.

This clonotype was picked up a small number of times. The V gene is TRBV6-6, the J gene TRBJ2-5, with 13 bases that match TRBD2. V dropped 5 bases and J dropped 3; count of bases not matched to a gene: 9. The V gene's germline CDR1 is MNHNY and CDR2 SVGAGI (reference sequence). CDR3 length: 17 residues. For the CDR3, the DNA is TGTGCCAGCAGTCGGACTAGCGGGAGTGGTAGGGAAGAGACCCAGTACTTC. Its protein is CASSRTSGSGREETQYF.

This clonotype has just a few counts. The genes are TRBV18 and TRBJ1-1; possible D gene TRBD1, 6 bases. Between the trimmed V and J ends, which lost 5 bases and 2 bases, there was a span of 12 bases. CDR3 size: 14 residues. Germline V gives CDR1 KGHSH, CDR2 LQKENI. For the CDR3, the DNA is TGTGCCAGCTCAGTCGACAGGAAAAACACTGAAGCTTTCTTT. This gives the protein CASSVDRKNTEAFF.